The 14 T cell receptor beta chains reported below all come from one sample, sequenced in a study of regulatory T cells in long-lasting Graves disease. HTBI primers from iRepertoire and Arm-PCR of CDR3 regions yielded the TCR beta libraries. TCRdb re-analysed the multiplex PCR reads in MiXCR, keeping a single row per CDR3 protein. The table lists 530,000 or so distinct CDR3 sequences, about 14% of them singletons. This sample's time point: newly diagnosed GD, antithyroid drugs for less than 3 months. RNA from PBMCs was the source of the TCR library. These data were also filed under a second study, of T cells in Graves' hyperthyroidism and ophthalmopathy.

This specimen consisted of peripheral blood mononuclear cells (PBMCs), obtained at new diagnosis, from a patient treated with antithyroid drugs. These receptors all stem from a man between 25 and 39 years old with Graves disease.

Ten or more counts support this clonotype. The J gene is TRBJ2-1, the V gene TRBV13; D gene uncertain. The CDR3 has 13 residues. V lost 1 base to trimming and J lost 6 bases, with 7 bases between them. The V gene's germline CDR1 is PRHDT and CDR2 FYEKMQ (reference sequence). The CDR3 is CASSLEPLNEQFF. The CDR3 DNA reads TGTGCCAGCAGCTTAGAACCACTCAATGAGCAGTTCTTC.

This chain uses TRBV9 with TRBJ2-7; D assignment may be TRBD1 or TRBD2 (5 bases each). V shed 3 bases and J shed 6 bases, with 16 bases lying between them. CDR1 is SGDLS, CDR2 YYNGEE, per germline. The CDR3 totals 14 residues. The CDR3 nucleotides read TGTGCCAGCAGCGCCGGGACCCTATACCCCGAGCAGTACTTC. It codes for CASSAGTLYPEQYF.

The gene calls are TRBV24-1 and TRBJ2-4; no definite D call. CDR3 length equals 12 residues. Trimming took 4 bases from V and 8 from J, leaving 8 bases between them. Germline V lookup: CDR1 KGHDR, CDR2 SFDVKD. Here the CDR3 DNA reads TGTGCCACCAGTGACGAGGTGCACATTCAGTACTTC. Its protein product is CATSDEVHIQYF.

In this sample, this clonotype turned up many times. This rearrangement joins TRBV19 to TRBJ2-4, with a weak D call TRBD1 (6 bases). The germline V and J ends were trimmed by 5 bases and 7 bases, with 21 bases remaining between them. Germline loops: CDR1 LNHDA, CDR2 SQIVND (reference sequence). This CDR3 spans 16 amino acids. CDR3 residues: CASSVPSEARGNIQYF. DNA for the CDR3: TGTGCCAGTAGTGTCCCCAGCGAAGCGAGGGGGAACATTCAGTACTTC.

This clonotype was seen many times. The rearrangement links TRBV19 to TRBJ1-1; D ambiguous. The germline V and J ends were trimmed by 2 bases and 1 base, with 5 bases remaining between them. Per the germline V gene, CDR1 is LNHDA and CDR2 is SQIVND (reference sequence). This CDR3 has 13 residues. Here the CDR3 reads CASSIQTNTEAFF. CDR3 coding DNA: TGTGCCAGTAGTATACAGACGAACACTGAAGCTTTCTTT.

V is TRBV20-1 and J is TRBJ2-7; 14 bases match TRBD2. In germline, CDR1 is DFQATT, CDR2 SNEGSKA (reference sequence). This CDR3 has 15 residues. The V and J ends lost 3 bases and 6 bases, in that order; junction bases with no gene match: 7. Here the CDR3 DNA reads TGCAGTGCTAGGCCGGGACTAGCGGGAGCGATCGAGCAGTACTTC. This sequence encodes CSARPGLAGAIEQYF.

This clonotype appeared many times. V and J are TRBV20-1 and TRBJ2-1, with a tentative D call TRBD2 (6 bases). The CDR3 is made up of 15 amino acids. Per the germline V gene, CDR1 is DFQATT and CDR2 is SNEGSKA (reference sequence). Between the trimmed V and J ends, which lost 6 bases and 4 bases, there was a span of 19 bases. Here the CDR3 DNA reads TGCAGTGCACACCGACCGGGACTGCAGTACAATGAGCAGTTCTTC. Translating it yields CSAHRPGLQYNEQFF.

This clonotype was observed at least ten times. V gene TRBV27 combines with J gene TRBJ2-6; D is unresolved. The V end was cut by 2 bases, the J end by 11 bases, with 16 bases between. The CDR3 runs 15 residues. Germline V gene sequence: CDR1 MNHEY, CDR2 SMNVEV (reference sequence). CDR3 amino acids: CASSLGQRPPDVLTF. The DNA of the CDR3 is TGTGCCAGCAGTTTAGGTCAGAGACCACCCGACGTCCTGACTTTC.

As for this clonotype: A much larger clone lies a single base off, so this may be a read error. This chain uses TRBV20-1 with TRBJ2-7, with D possibly being TRBD1 or TRBD2 (5 bases each). V was trimmed by 1 base and J by 3 bases, leaving 7 bases between them. Germline V CDR1 and CDR2: DFQATT, SNEGSKA (reference sequence). CDR3 length: 12 amino acids. This CDR3 reads CSARGGIYEQYF. DNA of the CDR3: TGCAGTGCTAGAGGGGGGATCTACGAGCAGTACTTC.

This clonotype was observed many times. Compared with germline, one end of the junction differs, possibly owing to a read error. The V and J genes are TRBV5-1 and TRBJ2-7; TRBD1 matches at 7 bases. This CDR3 is 14 amino acids long. Germline assignment: CDR1 SGHRS and CDR2 YFSETQ. The CDR3: CASSVTGSHYEQYF. CDR3 coding DNA: TGTGCCAGCAGCGTGACAGGGTCCCACTACGAGCAGTACTTC.

This clonotype showed up many times. Germline and junction disagree at one end, which may indicate a read error. This chain links TRBV3-1 with TRBJ2-3; D is uncertain. This CDR3 region has 12 residues. Germline CDR1 reads LGHDT; CDR2 reads YNNKEL (reference sequence). The CDR3 loop is CASSPDGDTQYF. The CDR3 nucleotides read TGCGCCAGCAGTCCGGATGGAGATACGCAGTATTTT.

This clonotype was recorded many times. The chain employs TRBV6-9 and TRBJ1-1, with TRBD1 matching over 8 bases. Germline V lookup: CDR1 MNHGY, CDR2 SVAAGI. The V and J ends lost 4 bases and 4 bases, in that order; junction bases with no gene match: 5. CDR3 length: 14 amino acids. CDR3: CASSSRDRPTEAFF. The DNA of the CDR3 is TGTGCCAGCAGTTCCCGGGACAGGCCCACTGAAGCTTTCTTT.

This clonotype was counted many times. The chain recombines TRBV7-9 with TRBJ2-1, with TRBD2 as a possible D gene (6 bases). Trimming left V 5 bases short and J 4 bases short, with 15 bases between. The length of the CDR3 is 15 residues. The V gene's germline CDR1 is SEHNR and CDR2 FQNEAQ (reference sequence). The CDR3: CASSPPGGVYNEQFF. CDR3 bases: TGTGCCAGCAGCCCCCCCGGAGGGGTTTACAATGAGCAGTTCTTC.

The table lists this clonotype with many counts. The gene calls are TRBV27 and TRBJ2-5; D remains ambiguous. CDR1 and CDR2 (germline): MNHEY, SMNVEV (reference sequence). The V and J ends lost 6 bases and 1 base respectively, with 9 bases between them. The CDR3 runs 13 residues. CDR3 sequence (DNA): TGTGCCAGCAGCTGGCGGTTCCAAGAGACCCAGTACTTC. This encodes CASSWRFQETQYF.